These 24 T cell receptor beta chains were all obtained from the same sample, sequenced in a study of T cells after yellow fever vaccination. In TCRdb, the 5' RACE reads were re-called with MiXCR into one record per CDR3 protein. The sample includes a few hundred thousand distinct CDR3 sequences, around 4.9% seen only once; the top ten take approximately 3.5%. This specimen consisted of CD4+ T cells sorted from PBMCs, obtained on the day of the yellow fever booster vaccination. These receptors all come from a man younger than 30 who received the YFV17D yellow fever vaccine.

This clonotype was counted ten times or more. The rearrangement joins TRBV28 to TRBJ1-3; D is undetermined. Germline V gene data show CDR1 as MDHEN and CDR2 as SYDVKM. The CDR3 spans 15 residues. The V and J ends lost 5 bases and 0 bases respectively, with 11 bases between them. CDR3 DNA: TGTGCCAGCAGTGACGGCACCACCTCTGGAAACACCATATATTTT. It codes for CASSDGTTSGNTIYF.

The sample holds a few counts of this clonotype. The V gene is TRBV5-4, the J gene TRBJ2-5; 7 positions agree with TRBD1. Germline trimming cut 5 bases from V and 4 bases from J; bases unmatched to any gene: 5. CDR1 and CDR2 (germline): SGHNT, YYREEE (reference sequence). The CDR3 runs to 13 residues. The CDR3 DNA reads TGTGCCAGCAGGACGACAGGGCGAGAGACCCAGTACTTC. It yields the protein CASRTTGRETQYF.

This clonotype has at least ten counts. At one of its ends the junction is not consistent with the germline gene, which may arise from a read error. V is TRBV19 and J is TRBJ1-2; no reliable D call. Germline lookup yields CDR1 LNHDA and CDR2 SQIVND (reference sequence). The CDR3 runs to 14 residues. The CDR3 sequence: CASSNPPHSYDYTF. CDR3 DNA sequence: TGTGCCAGTAGTAATCCACCGCACTCCTATGACTACACCTTC.

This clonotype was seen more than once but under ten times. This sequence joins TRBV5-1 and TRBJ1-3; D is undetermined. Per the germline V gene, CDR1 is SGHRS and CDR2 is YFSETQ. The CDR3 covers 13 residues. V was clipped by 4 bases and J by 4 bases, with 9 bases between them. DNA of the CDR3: TGCGCCAGCAGCCCGCCGGGGGGAAACACCATATATTTT. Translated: CASSPPGGNTIYF.

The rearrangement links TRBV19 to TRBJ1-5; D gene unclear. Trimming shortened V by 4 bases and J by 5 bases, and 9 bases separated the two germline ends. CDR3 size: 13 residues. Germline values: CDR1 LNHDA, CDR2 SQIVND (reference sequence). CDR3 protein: CASSRAVHQPQHF. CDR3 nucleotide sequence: TGTGCCAGTAGTAGGGCAGTCCATCAGCCCCAGCATTTT.

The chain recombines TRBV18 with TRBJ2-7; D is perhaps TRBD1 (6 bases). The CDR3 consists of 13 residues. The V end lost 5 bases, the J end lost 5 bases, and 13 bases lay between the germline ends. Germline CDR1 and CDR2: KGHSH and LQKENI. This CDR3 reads CASSSGQINEQYF. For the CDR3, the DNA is TGTGCCAGCTCATCTGGACAGATCAACGAGCAGTACTTC.

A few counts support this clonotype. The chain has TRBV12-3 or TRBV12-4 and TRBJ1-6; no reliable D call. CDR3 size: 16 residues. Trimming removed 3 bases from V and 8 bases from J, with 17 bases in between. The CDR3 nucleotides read TGTGCCAGCAGTTTTGGGCGGCGAAAAGCAGATTCACCCCTCCACTTT. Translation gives CASSFGRRKADSPLHF.

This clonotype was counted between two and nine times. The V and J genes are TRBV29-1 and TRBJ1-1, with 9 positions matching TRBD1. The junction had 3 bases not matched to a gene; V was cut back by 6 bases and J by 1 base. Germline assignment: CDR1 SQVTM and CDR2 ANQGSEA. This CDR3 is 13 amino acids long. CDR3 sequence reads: CSVAQGANTEAFF. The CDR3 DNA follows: TGCAGCGTCGCACAGGGGGCGAACACTGAAGCTTTCTTT.

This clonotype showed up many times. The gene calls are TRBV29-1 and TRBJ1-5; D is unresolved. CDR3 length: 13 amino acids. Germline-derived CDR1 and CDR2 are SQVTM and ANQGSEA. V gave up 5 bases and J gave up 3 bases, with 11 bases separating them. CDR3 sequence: CSVRPELNQPQHF. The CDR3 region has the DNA TGCAGCGTTCGACCCGAGCTCAATCAGCCCCAGCATTTT.

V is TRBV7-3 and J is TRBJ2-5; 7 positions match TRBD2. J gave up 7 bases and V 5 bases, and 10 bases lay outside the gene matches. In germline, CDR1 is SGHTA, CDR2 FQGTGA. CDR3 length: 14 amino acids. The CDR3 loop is CASSPGLEMATQYF. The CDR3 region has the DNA TGTGCCAGCAGCCCCGGACTAGAAATGGCGACCCAGTACTTC.

CDR3 protein: CASSLGSTEAFF. In DNA form, the CDR3 reads TGTGCCAGCAGTTTAGGGTCCACTGAAGCTTTCTTT. This chain joins TRBV12-3 or TRBV12-4 and TRBJ1-1; D not certain. Between the trimmed V and J ends, which lost 1 base and 4 bases, there was a span of 4 bases. This CDR3 is built from 12 residues.

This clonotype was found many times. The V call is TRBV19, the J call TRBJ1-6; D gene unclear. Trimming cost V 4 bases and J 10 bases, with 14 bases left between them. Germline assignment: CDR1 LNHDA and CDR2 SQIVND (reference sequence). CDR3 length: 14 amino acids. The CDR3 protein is CASSNDGDDSPLHF. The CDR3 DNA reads TGTGCCAGTAGTAATGATGGGGATGACTCACCCCTCCACTTT.

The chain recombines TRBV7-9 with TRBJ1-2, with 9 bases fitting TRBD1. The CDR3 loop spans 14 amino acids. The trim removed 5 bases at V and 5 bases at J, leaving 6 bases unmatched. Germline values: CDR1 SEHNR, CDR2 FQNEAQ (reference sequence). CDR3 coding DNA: TGTGCCAGCAGCCCGCGGACAGGGGTGTATGGCTACACCTTC. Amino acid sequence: CASSPRTGVYGYTF.

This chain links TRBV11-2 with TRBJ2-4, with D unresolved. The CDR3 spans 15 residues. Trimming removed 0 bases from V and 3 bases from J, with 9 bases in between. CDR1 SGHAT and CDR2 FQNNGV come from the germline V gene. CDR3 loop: CASSLDLLGKNIQYF. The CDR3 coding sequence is TGTGCCAGCAGCTTAGATCTCCTCGGCAAAAACATTCAGTACTTC.

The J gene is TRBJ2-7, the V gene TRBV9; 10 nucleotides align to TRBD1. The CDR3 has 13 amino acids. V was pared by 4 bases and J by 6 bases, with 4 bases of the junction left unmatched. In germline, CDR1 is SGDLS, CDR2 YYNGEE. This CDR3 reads CASSRDRGGEQYV. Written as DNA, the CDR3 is TGTGCCAGCAGCCGGGACAGGGGTGGCGAGCAGTACGTC.

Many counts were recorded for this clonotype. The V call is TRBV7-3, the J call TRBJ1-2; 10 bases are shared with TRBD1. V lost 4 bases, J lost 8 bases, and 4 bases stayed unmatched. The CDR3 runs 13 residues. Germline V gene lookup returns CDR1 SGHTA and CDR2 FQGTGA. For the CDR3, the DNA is TGTGCCAGCAGCTCGGGACAGGGGCAAGGCTACACCTTC. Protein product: CASSSGQGQGYTF. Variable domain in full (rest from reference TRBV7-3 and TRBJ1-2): GAGVSQTPSNKVTEKGKYVELRCDPISGHTALYWYRQSLGQGPEFLIYFQGTGAADDSGLPNDRFFAVRPEGSVSTLKIQRTERGDSAVYLCASSSGQGQGYTFGSGTRLTVV.

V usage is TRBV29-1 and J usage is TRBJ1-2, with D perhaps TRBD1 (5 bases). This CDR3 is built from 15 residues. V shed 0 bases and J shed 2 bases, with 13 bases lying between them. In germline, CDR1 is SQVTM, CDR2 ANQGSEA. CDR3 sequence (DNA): TGCAGCGTTGAAGATCTTCGAGACAGAAACTATGGCTACACCTTC. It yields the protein CSVEDLRDRNYGYTF.

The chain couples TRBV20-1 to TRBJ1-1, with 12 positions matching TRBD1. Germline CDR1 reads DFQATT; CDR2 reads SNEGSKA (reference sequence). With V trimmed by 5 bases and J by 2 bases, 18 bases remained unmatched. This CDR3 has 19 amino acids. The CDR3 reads CSADAVFQGQGARNTEAFF. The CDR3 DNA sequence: TGCAGTGCTGACGCAGTCTTCCAGGGACAGGGGGCGCGAAACACTGAAGCTTTCTTT.

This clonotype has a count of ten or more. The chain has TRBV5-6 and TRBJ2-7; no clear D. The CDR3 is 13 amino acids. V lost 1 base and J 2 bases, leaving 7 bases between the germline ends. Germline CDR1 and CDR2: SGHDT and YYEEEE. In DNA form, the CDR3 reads TGTGCCAGCAGCTTGCGTGGGCCCTACGAGCAGTACGTC. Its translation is CASSLRGPYEQYV.

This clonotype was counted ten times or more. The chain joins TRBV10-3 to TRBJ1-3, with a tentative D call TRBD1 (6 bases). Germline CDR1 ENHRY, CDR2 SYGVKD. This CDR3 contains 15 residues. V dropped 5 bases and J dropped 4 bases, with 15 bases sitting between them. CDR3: CAISSQQGTGNTIYF. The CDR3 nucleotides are TGTGCCATCAGTTCCCAACAGGGTACGGGAAACACCATATATTTT.

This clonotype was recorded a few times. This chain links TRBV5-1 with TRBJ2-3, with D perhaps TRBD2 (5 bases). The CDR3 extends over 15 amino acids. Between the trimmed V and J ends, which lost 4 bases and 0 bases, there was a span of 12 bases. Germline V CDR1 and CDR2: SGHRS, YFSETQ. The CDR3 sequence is CASSAEEVSTDTQYF. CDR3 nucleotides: TGCGCCAGCAGCGCGGAGGAGGTTAGCACAGATACGCAGTATTTT. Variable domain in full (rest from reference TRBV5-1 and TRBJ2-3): KAGVTQTPRYLIKTRGQQVTLSCSPISGHRSVSWYQQTPGQGLQFLFEYFSETQRNKGNFPGRFSGRQFSNSRSEMNVSTLELGDSALYLCASSAEEVSTDTQYFGPGTRLTVL.

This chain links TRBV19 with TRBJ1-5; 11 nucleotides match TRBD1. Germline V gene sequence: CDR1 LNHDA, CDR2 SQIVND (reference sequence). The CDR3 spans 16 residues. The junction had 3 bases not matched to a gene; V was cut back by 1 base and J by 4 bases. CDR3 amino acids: CASSIAGTGGNQPQHF. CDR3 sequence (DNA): TGTGCCAGTAGTATAGCCGGGACAGGGGGGAATCAGCCCCAGCATTTT.

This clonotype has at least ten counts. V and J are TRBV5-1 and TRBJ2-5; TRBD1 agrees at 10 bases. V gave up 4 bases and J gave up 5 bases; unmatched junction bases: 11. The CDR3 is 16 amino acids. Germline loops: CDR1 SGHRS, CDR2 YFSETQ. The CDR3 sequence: CASSPRSGTGAETQYF. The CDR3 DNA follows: TGCGCCAGCAGCCCGAGATCCGGGACAGGGGCTGAGACCCAGTACTTC.

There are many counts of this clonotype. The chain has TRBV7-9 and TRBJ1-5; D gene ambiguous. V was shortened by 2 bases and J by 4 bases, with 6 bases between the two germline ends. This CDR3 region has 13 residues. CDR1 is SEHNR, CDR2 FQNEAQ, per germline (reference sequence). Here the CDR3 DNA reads TGTGCCAGCAGCTTATCGCGGAATCAGCCCCAGCATTTT. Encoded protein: CASSLSRNQPQHF.